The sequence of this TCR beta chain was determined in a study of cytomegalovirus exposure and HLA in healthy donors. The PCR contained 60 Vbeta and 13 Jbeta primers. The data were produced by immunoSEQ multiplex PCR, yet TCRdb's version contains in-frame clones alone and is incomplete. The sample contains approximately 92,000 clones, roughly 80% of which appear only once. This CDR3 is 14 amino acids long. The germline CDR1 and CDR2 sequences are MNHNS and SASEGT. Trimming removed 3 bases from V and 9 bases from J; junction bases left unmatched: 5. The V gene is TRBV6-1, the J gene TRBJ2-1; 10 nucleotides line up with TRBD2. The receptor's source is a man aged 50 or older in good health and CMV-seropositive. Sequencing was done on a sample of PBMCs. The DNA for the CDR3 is TGTGCCAGCAGTGAGGGACTAGCGAGTAGTGAGCAGTTCTTC. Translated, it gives CASSEGLASSEQFF.